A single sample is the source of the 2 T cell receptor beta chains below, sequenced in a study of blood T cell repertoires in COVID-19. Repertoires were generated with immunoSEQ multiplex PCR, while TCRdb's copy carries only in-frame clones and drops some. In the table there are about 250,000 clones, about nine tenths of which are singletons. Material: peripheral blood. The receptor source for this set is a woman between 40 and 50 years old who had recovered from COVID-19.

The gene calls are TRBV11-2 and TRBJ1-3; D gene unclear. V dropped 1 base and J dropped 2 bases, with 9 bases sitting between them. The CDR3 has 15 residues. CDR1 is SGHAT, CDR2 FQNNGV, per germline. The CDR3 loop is CASSLAGVTGNTIYF. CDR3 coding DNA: TGTGCCAGCAGCTTAGCCGGGGTAACTGGAAACACCATATATTTT.

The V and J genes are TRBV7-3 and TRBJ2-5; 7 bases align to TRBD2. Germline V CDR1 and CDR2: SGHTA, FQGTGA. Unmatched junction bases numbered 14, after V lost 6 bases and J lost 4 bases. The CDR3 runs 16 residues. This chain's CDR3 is CASSRSGGSDVETQYF. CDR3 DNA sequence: TGTGCCAGCAGTCGATCGGGCGGGAGCGATGTAGAGACCCAGTACTTC.